This T cell receptor beta chain was identified in a study of T-cell memory formation after mild COVID-19. Study context: For the most part, TCR clusters were specific to one donor. Regarding the study as a whole: Clones that contracted clustered mainly in CM and EM if CD4+ and in EMRA if CD8+. Cross-reactive memory apparently joined, as some responding clones appeared in pre-infection memory.

With constant-segment primers, 5'RACE yielded cDNA libraries of TCR alpha and TCR beta that carried sample barcodes and UMIs. TCRdb independently ran MiXCR on the 5' RACE reads; one entry per CDR3 protein. The repertoire includes around 320,000 distinct CDR3 sequences, around an eighth of them detected once, and roughly a fifth sits in the top ten. There are a few counts of this clonotype. The target antigen is unknown. CDR1 and CDR2 (germline): LGHNA, YSLEER. V was cut by 4 bases and J by 5 bases, with 11 bases left in between. This CDR3 comprises 13 residues. The TCR sequence derives from a man aged 18 to 35 who had mild COVID-19 (a few samples of this study predate the infection). Cell type and time point are not known. The chain combines TRBV4-3 with TRBJ2-5, with a tentative D call TRBD2 (6 bases). The sequenced material came from PBMCs or a T cell subset sorted from them (not recorded which). The CDR3 nucleotides read TGCGCCAGCAGCCCCGGGGGAGTGGAGACCCAGTACTTC. Translated, it gives CASSPGGVETQYF.